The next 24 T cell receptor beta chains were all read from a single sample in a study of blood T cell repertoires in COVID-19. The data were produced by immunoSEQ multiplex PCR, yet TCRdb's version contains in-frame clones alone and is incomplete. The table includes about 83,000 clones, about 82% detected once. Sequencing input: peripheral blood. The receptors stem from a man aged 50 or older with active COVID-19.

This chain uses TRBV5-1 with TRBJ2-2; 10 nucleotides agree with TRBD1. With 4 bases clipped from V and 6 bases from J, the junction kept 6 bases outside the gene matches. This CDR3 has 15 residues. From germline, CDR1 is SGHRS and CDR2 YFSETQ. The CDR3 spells CASSMGQGSAGELFF. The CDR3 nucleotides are TGCGCCAGCAGCATGGGACAGGGGTCCGCCGGGGAGCTGTTTTTT.

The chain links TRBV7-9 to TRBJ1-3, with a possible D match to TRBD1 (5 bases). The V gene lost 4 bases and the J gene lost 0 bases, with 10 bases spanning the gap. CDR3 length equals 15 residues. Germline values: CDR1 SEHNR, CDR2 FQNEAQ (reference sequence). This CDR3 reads CASSSSGFSGNTIYF. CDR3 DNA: TGTGCCAGCAGCTCGTCAGGGTTCTCTGGAAACACCATATATTTT.

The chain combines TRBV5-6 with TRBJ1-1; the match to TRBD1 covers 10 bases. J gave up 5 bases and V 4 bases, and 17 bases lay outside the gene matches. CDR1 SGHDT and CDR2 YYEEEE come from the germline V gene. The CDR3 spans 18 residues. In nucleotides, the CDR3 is TGTGCCAGCAGCGACGGGACAGGGGAGTCTATTGGAGGAACTGAAGCTTTCTTT. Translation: CASSDGTGESIGGTEAFF. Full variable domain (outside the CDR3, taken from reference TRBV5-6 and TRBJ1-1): DAGVTQSPTHLIKTRGQQVTLRCSPKSGHDTVSWYQQALGQGPQFIFQYYEEEERQRGNFPDRFSGHQFPNYSSELNVNALLLGDSALYLCASSDGTGESIGGTEAFFGQGTRLTVV.

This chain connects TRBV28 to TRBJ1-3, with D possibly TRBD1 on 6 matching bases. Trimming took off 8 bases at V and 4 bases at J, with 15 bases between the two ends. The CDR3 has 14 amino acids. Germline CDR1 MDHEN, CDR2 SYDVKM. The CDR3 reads CASLLQGLGNTIYF. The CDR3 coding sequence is TGTGCCAGCCTTTTACAGGGATTGGGAAACACCATATATTTT.

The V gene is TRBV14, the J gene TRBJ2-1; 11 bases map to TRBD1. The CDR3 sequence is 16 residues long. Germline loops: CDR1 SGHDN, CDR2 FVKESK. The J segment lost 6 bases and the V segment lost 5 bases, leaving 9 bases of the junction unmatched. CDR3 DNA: TGTGCCAGCAGCAAATCCGGGACAGGGGGGAGCAATGAGCAGTTCTTC. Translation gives CASSKSGTGGSNEQFF.

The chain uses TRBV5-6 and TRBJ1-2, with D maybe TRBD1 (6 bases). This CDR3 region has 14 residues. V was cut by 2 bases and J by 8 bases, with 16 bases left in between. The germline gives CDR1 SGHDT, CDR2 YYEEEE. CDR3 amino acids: CASSLGTGTLGYTF. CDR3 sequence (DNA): TGTGCCAGCAGCTTAGGCACAGGGACCCTAGGCTACACCTTC. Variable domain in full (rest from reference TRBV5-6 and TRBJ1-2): DAGVTQSPTHLIKTRGQQVTLRCSPKSGHDTVSWYQQALGQGPQFIFQYYEEEERQRGNFPDRFSGHQFPNYSSELNVNALLLGDSALYLCASSLGTGTLGYTFGSGTRLTVV.

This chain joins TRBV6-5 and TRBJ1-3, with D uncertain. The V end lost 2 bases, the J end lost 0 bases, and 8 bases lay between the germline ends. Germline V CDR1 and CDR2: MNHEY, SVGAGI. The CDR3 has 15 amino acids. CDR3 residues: CASSYRTASGNTIYF. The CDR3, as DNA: TGTGCCAGCAGTTACCGGACTGCCTCTGGAAACACCATATATTTT.

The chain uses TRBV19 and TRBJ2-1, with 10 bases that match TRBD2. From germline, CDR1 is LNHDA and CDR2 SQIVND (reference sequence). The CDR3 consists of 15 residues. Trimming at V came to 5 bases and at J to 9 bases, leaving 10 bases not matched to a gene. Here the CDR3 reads CASSPSGRGVIEQFF. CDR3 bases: TGTGCCAGTAGTCCTAGCGGGAGAGGTGTAATTGAGCAGTTCTTC.

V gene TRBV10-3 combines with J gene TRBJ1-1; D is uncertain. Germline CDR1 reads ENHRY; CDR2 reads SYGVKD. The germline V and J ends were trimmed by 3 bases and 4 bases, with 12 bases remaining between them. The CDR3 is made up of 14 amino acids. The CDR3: CAISDYGGSTEAFF. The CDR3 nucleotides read TGTGCCATCAGTGATTACGGTGGGAGCACTGAAGCTTTCTTT.

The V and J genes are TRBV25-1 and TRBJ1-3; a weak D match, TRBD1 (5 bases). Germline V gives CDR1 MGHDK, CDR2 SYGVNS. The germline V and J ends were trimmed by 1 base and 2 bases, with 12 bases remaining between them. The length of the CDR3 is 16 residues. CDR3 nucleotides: TGTGCCAGCAGTGAATCAGGCGGCAGGGCTGGAAACACCATATATTTT. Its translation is CASSESGGRAGNTIYF.

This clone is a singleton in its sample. CDR3 sequence reads: CASSIQIQETQYF. The CDR3, as DNA: TGCGCCAGCAGCATCCAAATTCAAGAGACCCAGTACTTC. The chain carries TRBV5-1 and TRBJ2-5; no clear D. Germline V gene data show CDR1 as SGHRS and CDR2 as YFSETQ. Trimming removed 4 bases from V and 2 bases from J, with 9 bases in between. The CDR3 totals 13 residues.

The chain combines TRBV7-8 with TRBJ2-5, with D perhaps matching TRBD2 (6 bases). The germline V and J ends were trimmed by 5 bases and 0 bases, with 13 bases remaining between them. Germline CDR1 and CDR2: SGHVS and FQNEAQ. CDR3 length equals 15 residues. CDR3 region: CASSPWGRYQETQYF. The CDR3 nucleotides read TGTGCCAGCAGCCCATGGGGGAGGTACCAAGAGACCCAGTACTTC.

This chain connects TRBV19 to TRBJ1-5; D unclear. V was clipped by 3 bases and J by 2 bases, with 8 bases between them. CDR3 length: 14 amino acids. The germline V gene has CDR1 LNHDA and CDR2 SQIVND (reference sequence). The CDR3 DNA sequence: TGTGCCAGTAGTATTAGAGCCGGCAATCAGCCCCAGCATTTT. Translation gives CASSIRAGNQPQHF. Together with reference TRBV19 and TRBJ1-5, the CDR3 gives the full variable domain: DGGITQSPKYLFRKEGQNVTLSCEQNLNHDAMYWYRQDPGQGLRLIYYSQIVNDFQKGDIAEGYSVSREKKESFPLTVTSAQKNPTAFYLCASSIRAGNQPQHFGDGTRLSIL.

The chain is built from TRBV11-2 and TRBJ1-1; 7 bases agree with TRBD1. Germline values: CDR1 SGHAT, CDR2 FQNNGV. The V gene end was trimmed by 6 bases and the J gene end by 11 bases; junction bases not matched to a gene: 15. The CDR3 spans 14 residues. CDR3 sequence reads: CASRSLLGGADAFF. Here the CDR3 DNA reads TGTGCCAGCAGGTCGTTATTAGGGGGCGCGGACGCTTTCTTT.

The CDR3 nucleotides are TGCAGTGCTAGTAGGGGGCCCCAAGATACGCAGTATTTT. This gives the protein CSASRGPQDTQYF. The genes are TRBV20-1 and TRBJ2-3; 7 bases line up with TRBD1. Germline CDR1 DFQATT, CDR2 SNEGSKA (reference sequence). The CDR3 consists of 13 residues. V gave up 3 bases and J gave up 5 bases; unmatched junction bases: 5.

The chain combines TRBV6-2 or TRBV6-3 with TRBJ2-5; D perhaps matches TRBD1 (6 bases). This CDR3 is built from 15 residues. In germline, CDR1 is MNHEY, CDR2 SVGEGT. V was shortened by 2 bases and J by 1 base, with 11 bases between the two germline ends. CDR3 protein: CASSYQTTGQETQYF. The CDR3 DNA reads TGTGCCAGCAGTTACCAGACGACAGGCCAAGAGACCCAGTACTTC.

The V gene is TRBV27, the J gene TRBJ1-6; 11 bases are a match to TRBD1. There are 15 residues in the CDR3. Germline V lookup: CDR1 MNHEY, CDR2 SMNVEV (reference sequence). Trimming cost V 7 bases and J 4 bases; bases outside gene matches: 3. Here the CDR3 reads CASTDRGPYNSPLHF. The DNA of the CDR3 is TGTGCCAGCACGGACAGGGGGCCATATAATTCACCCCTCCACTTT.

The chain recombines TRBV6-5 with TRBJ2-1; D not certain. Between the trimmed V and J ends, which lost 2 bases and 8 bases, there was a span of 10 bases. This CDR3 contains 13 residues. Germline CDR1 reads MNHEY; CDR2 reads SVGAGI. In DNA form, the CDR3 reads TGTGCCAGCAGTTACAAGTTAGGAGATGAGCAGTTCTTC. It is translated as CASSYKLGDEQFF.

CDR3: CSVEGHGGEGYTF. CDR3 in DNA: TGCAGCGTTGAAGGGCATGGGGGGGAGGGCTACACCTTC. The chain combines TRBV29-1 with TRBJ1-2, with a tentative D call TRBD1 (5 bases). CDR3 length: 13 residues. The germline V gene encodes CDR1 SQVTM and CDR2 ANQGSEA. Trimming stripped 1 base from V and 8 bases from J, with 14 bases between.

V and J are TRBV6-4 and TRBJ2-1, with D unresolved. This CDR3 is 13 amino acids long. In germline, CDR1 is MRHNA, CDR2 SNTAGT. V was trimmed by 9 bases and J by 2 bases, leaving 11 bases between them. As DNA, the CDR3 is TGTGCCAGTAGTAGGAGTGCCTACAATGAGCAGTTCTTC. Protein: CASSRSAYNEQFF.

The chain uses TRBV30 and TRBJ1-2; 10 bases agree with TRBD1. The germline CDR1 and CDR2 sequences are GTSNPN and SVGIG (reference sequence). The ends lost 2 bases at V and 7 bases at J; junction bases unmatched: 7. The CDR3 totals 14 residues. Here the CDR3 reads CAWSPSGTGVGYTF. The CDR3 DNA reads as TGTGCCTGGAGTCCGTCTGGGACAGGGGTTGGCTACACCTTC.

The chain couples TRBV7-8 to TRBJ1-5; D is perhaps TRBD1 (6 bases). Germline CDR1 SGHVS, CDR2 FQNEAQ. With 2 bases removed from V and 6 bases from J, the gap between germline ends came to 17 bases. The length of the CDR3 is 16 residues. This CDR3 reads CASSLKSGGLTQPQHF. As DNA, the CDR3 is TGTGCCAGCAGCTTAAAGTCGGGGGGCCTCACTCAGCCCCAGCATTTT.

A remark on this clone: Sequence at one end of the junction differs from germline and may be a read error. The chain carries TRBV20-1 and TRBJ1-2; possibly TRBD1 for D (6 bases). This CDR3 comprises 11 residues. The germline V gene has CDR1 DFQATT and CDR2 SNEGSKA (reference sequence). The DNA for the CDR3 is TGCAGTGCTAGAGGCGCAGGGGACCTCCGCTTC. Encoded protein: CSARGAGDLRF.

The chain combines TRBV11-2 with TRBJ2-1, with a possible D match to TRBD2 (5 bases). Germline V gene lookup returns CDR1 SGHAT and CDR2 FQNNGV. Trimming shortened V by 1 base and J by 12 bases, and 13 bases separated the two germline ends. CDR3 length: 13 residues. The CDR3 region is CASSLGSRDRQFF. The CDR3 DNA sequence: TGTGCCAGCAGCTTAGGGTCTCGGGATAGGCAGTTCTTC. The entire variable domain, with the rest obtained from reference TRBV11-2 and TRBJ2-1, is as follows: EAGVAQSPRYKIIEKRQSVAFWCNPISGHATLYWYQQILGQGPKLLIQFQNNGVVDDSQLPKDRFSAERLKGVDSTLKIQPAKLEDSAVYLCASSLGSRDRQFFGPGTRLTVL.